A selection of T cell receptor beta chains follows, all from one sample in a study of control samples from healthy donors and cancer patients. TCRdb's table, derived via immunoSEQ multiplex PCR, lists solely in-frame clones and lacks some. Of about 54,000 clones listed, 95% to 97% are singletons. The sample was blood. All receptors come from a woman in her thirties in good health. Each CDR3 is given without its conserved first and last residue. D genes are given only for firm matches.

d_call	v_call	j_call	cdr3_aa
.	TRBV10-2	TRBJ2-1	ASGLAPIFYNEQF
TRBD1	TRBV18	TRBJ2-7	ASSPGQGPYEQY
.	TRBV27	TRBJ2-7	ASSLRGPYYEQY
TRBD1	TRBV4-1	TRBJ2-5	ASSPMPGTAETQY
TRBD2	TRBV3-1/TRBV3-2	TRBJ2-7	ASGFSGGSYEQY
.	TRBV19	TRBJ1-5	ATDWRTASNQPQH
.	TRBV19	TRBJ1-4	TSSRFRGNEKLF
.	TRBV7-9	TRBJ2-7	ASSFSRETYEQY
.	TRBV10-3	TRBJ2-6	AISESDSGANVLT
TRBD2	TRBV5-1	TRBJ2-3	ASSLVGLAGRVGTDTQY
TRBD1	TRBV27	TRBJ2-5	ASSQDRGPSETQY
.	TRBV7-2	TRBJ2-1	ASSLGGGGRGHEQF
.	TRBV27	TRBJ2-5	ASSLYGQGAGGETQY
.	TRBV9	TRBJ2-5	ASSPNPGRRAGETQY
TRBD1	TRBV24-1	TRBJ2-3	ATSDLAPRTGAKTPDTQY
.	TRBV6-5	TRBJ2-5	ASSRPLSQETQY
.	TRBV5-1	TRBJ2-1	ASRGEMSFNEQF
.	TRBV5-8	TRBJ2-1	ASSFRGSSYNEQF
.	TRBV6-4	TRBJ1-1	ASSPAEGSAMNTEAF
.	TRBV5-5	TRBJ1-3	ASSLYASKSSGNTIY
.	TRBV19	TRBJ2-3	ASSTQGGTQY
.	TRBV29-1	TRBJ2-1	SVLPLGGPYNEQF
.	TRBV5-1	TRBJ2-7	ASSLAGPDYEQY
.	TRBV18	TRBJ2-1	ASSVSAYNEQF
TRBD2	TRBV9	TRBJ2-3	ASSVGGSSTDTQY
.	TRBV6-5	TRBJ2-5	ASRGLVQETQY
.	TRBV18	TRBJ1-5	ASSQSNQPQH
.	TRBV7-2	TRBJ1-2	ASSLADGNYGYT
TRBD2	TRBV27	TRBJ2-7	ASSFLTSGRAGEQY
.	TRBV9	TRBJ2-3	ASSVDLGQSTDTQY
.	TRBV28	TRBJ1-6	ASSLLSGPLH
TRBD2	TRBV7-9	TRBJ2-3	ASSPTLYGGSGTDTQY
TRBD1	TRBV2	TRBJ1-5	ASSGDRGRQPQH
.	TRBV15	TRBJ1-4	ATSQTSGSRRSGEKLF
TRBD1	TRBV6-5	TRBJ2-7	ASSYGQGDYEQY
.	TRBV5-6	TRBJ1-2	ASSLEGSGTTLNYGYT
.	TRBV7-6	TRBJ2-1	ASRASEADEQF
.	TRBV18	TRBJ2-3	ASSPAGSTDTQY
TRBD1	TRBV28	TRBJ1-2	ASSQSGGSYGYT
TRBD2	TRBV10-2	TRBJ2-5	ASSEVAGQETQY
.	TRBV18	TRBJ2-2	ASSRESDTGELF
TRBD2	TRBV2	TRBJ2-1	ASSLGLAGDNEQF
TRBD1	TRBV27	TRBJ1-5	ASSVTGGDQPQH
.	TRBV28	TRBJ1-2	ASSPRQEGYGYT
.	TRBV28	TRBJ1-2	ASSPPGRGSGYT
.	TRBV2	TRBJ1-1	ASSGWRDTEAF
TRBD1	TRBV29-1	TRBJ2-5	SVTPGQGAQETQY
.	TRBV10-3	TRBJ1-5	AISELSGEHQPQH
TRBD2	TRBV28	TRBJ2-1	ASTPDGTSGSFGNEQF
.	TRBV9	TRBJ1-1	ASSGDMNTEAF